This T cell receptor beta chain came from a study of blood T cell repertoires in COVID-19. About the study: Samples of COVID-19 (acute and convalescent) were obtained from the United States, Italy and Spain. PBMCs, B-cell-depleted T cells, or T cells were the source of the cDNA or gDNA that made up the material.

Enrolled during active infection, Seattle patients were then followed longitudinally. In the original analysis: Counts of nucleated cells, estimated from reference gene primer amplification, were obtained. Using immunoSEQ multiplex PCR, the repertoire was profiled, and TCRdb retains in-frame clones only, with some absent. Clone size and the V and J calls come from that table; the DNA yielded D and trimming. Altogether about 64,000 clones are present, approximately 85% being singletons, with the ten largest covering approximately 45%. This receptor was identified in a woman in her sixties or seventies with COVID-19, enrolled during active disease. Specimen: peripheral blood.

For the CDR3, the DNA is TGTGCCAGCAGTTATCTAGCGGGGGAATATAGCTCCTACGAGCAGTACTTC. The encoded protein is CASSYLAGEYSSYEQYF. The chain recombines TRBV6-2 or TRBV6-3 with TRBJ2-7; 10 nucleotides agree with TRBD2. Germline values: CDR1 MNHEY, CDR2 SVGEGT. Trimming cost V 3 bases and J 0 bases; bases outside gene matches: 8. The CDR3 is made up of 17 amino acids.